These T cell receptor beta chains were read from a single sample in a study of CD8 T cells in Susac syndrome. Via MiXCR, TCRdb re-called the immunoSEQ multiplex PCR reads, giving one row per CDR3 protein. The sample has 110,000 or so distinct CDR3 sequences; approximately 91% are singletons. The sequenced sample was CD4+ T cells from PBMCs. The receptors originated from a human donor in good health. The CDR3 runs from the conserved cysteine through the conserved F or W. D genes are given only for firm matches.

len	v_gene	j_gene	d_gene	CDR3aa	CDR3nt
13	TRBV7-2	TRBJ2-1	TRBD2	CASSLVPGREFFF	TGTGCCAGCAGCTTAGTCCCGGGGCGGGAGTTCTTCTTC
15	TRBV29-1	TRBJ2-1	.	CSVHGGGGEGNEQFF	TGCAGCGTCCATGGAGGGGGGGGCGAAGGCAATGAGCAGTTCTTC
12	TRBV29-1	TRBJ1-2	.	CSAGELAYGYTF	TGCAGCGCCGGGGAGCTCGCCTATGGCTACACCTTC
13	TRBV12-3/TRBV12-4	TRBJ1-2	TRBD1	CASSFQGAGGYTF	TGTGCCAGCAGTTTTCAGGGGGCCGGTGGCTACACCTTC
13	TRBV3-1	TRBJ1-2	.	CASSHRQSYGYTF	TGTGCCAGCAGCCATAGACAGAGCTATGGCTACACCTTC
14	TRBV20-1	TRBJ2-2	.	CSARSDGNTGELFF	TGCAGTGCTCGATCGGACGGGAACACCGGGGAGCTGTTTTTT
13	TRBV3-1	TRBJ2-1	.	CASSQVAPHEQFF	TGTGCCAGCAGCCAAGTCGCACCTCATGAGCAGTTCTTC
15	TRBV27	TRBJ2-1	.	CASSDSSPSYNEQFF	TGTGCCAGCAGCGACAGTTCTCCTTCCTACAATGAGCAGTTCTTC
13	TRBV29-1	TRBJ1-2	TRBD1	CSVGAGGAYGYTF	TGCAGCGTAGGGGCAGGGGGCGCTTATGGCTACACCTTC
13	TRBV6-4	TRBJ1-1	.	CASSATWDTEAFF	TGTGCCAGCAGCGCTACTTGGGACACTGAAGCTTTCTTT
14	TRBV27	TRBJ2-7	TRBD1	CASSLTPGQYEQYF	TGTGCCAGCAGTTTGACACCGGGACAGTACGAGCAGTACTTC
13	TRBV4-1	TRBJ1-5	.	CASSQVLIQPQHF	TGCGCCAGCAGCCAAGTGCTAATACAGCCCCAGCATTTT
16	TRBV7-9	TRBJ2-5	.	CASSPRAVRRGETQYF	TGTGCCAGCAGCCCTAGGGCAGTACGGAGGGGAGAGACCCAGTACTTC